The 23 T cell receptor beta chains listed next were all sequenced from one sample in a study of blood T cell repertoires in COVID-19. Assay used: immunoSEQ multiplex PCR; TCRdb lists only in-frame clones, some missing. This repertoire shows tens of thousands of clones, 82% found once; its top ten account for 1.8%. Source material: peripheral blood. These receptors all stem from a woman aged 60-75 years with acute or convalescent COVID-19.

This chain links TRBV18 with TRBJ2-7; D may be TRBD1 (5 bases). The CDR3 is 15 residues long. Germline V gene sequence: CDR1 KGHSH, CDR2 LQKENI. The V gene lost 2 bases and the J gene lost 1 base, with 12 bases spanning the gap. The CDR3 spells CASSPKGQRSYEQYF. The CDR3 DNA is TGTGCCAGCTCACCAAAGGGGCAACGGTCCTACGAGCAGTACTTC.

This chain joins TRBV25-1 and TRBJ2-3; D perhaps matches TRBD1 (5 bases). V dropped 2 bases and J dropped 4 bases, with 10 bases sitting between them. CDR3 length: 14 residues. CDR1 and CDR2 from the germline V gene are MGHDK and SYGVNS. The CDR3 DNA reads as TGTGCCAGCAGTGAAACTGGGGCGTCAGATACGCAGTATTTT. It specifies CASSETGASDTQYF.

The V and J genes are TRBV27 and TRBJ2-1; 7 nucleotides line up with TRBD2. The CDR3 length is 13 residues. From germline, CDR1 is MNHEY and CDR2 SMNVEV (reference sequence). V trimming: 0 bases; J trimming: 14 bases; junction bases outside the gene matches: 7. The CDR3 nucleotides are TGTGCCAGCAGTTTATCCATGACTAGCCCCGAGTTCTTC. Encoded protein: CASSLSMTSPEFF.

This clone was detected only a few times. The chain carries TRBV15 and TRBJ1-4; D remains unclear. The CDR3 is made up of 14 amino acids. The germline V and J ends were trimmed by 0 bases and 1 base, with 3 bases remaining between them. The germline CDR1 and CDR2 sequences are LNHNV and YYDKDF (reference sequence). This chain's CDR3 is CATSRDLTNEKLFF. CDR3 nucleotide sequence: TGTGCCACCAGCAGAGATCTAACTAATGAAAAACTGTTTTTT.

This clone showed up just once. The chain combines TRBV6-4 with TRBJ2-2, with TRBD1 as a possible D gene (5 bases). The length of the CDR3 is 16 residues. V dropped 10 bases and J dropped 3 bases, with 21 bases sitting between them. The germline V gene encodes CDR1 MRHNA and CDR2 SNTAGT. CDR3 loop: CANSPGQARDTGELFF. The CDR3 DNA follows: TGTGCCAACAGCCCTGGACAAGCGCGTGACACCGGGGAGCTGTTTTTT.

For the CDR3, the DNA is TGTGCCAGCAGCTCCCCCCCTAGCGGGGAAACCTACGAGCAGTACTTC. Its translation: CASSSPPSGETYEQYF. This chain joins TRBV7-7 and TRBJ2-7; 9 bases match TRBD2. The length of the CDR3 is 16 residues. Germline V CDR1 and CDR2: SSHAT, FNYEAQ (reference sequence). V dropped 4 bases and J dropped 2; count of bases not matched to a gene: 9.

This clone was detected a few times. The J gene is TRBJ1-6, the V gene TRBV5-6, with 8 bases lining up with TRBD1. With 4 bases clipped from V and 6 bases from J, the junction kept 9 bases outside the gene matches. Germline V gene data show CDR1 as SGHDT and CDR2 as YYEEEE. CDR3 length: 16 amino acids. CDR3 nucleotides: TGTGCCAGCAGCCCACGTCAGGGGGCAGGTAATTCACCCCTCCACTTT. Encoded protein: CASSPRQGAGNSPLHF.

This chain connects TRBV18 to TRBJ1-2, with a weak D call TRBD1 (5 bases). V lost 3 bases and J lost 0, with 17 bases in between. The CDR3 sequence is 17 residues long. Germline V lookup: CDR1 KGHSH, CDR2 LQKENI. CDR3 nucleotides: TGTGCCAGCTCACCGGGGCGAGGAAGAGGAGCTAACTATGGCTACACCTTC. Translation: CASSPGRGRGANYGYTF.

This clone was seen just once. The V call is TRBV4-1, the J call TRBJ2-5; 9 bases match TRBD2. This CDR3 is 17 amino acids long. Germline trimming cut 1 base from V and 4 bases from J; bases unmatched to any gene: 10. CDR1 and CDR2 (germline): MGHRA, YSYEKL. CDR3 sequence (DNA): TGCGCCAGCAGCCAAGGGTCAAGCGGGGGGTATGGAGAGACCCAGTACTTC. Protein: CASSQGSSGGYGETQYF.

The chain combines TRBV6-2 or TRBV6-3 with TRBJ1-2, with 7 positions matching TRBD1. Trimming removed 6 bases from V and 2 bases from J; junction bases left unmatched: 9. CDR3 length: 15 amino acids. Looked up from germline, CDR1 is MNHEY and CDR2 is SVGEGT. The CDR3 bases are TGTGCCAGCAGCCCGGGACAGACCTTAAACTATGGCTACACCTTC. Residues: CASSPGQTLNYGYTF.

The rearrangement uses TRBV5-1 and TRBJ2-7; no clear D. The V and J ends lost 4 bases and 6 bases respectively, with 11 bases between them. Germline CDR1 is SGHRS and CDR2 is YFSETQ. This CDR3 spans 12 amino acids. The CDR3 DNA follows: TGCGCCAGCAGCGCTGACACTGTCGAGCAGTACTTC. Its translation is CASSADTVEQYF.

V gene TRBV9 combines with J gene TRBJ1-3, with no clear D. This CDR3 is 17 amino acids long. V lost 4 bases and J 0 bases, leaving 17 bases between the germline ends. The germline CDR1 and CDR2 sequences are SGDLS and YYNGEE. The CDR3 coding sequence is TGTGCCAGCAGCCCTTCGACACCTACGAGCTCTGGAAACACCATATATTTT. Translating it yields CASSPSTPTSSGNTIYF. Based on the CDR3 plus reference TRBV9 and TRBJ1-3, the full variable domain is DSGVTQTPKHLITATGQRVTLRCSPRSGDLSVYWYQQSLDQGLQFLIQYYNGEERAKGNILERFSAQQFPDLHSELNLSSLELGDSALYFCASSPSTPTSSGNTIYFGEGSWLTVV.

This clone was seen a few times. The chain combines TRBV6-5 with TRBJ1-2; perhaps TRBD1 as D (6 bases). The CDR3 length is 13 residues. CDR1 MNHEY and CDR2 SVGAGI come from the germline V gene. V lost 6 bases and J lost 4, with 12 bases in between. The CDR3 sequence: CASRTTGSYGYTF. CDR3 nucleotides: TGTGCCAGCAGGACAACAGGGAGCTATGGCTACACCTTC.

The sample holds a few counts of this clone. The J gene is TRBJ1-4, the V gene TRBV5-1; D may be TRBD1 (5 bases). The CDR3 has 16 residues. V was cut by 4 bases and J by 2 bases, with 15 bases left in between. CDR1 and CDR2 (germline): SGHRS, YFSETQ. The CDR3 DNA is TGCGCCAGCAGCGGGGGAGCGGGGCCGACTAATGAAAAACTGTTTTTT. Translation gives CASSGGAGPTNEKLFF.

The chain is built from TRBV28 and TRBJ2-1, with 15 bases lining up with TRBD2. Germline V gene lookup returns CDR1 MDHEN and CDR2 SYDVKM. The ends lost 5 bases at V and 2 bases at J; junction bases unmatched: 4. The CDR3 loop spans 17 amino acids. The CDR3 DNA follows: TGTGCCAGCAGTCCTGGACTAGCGGGAGGGCCCTACAATGAGCAGTTCTTC. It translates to CASSPGLAGGPYNEQFF.

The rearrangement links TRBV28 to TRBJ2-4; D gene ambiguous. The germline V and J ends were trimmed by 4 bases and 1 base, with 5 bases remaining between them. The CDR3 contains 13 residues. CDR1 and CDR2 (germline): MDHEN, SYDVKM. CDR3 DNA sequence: TGTGCCAGCAGTTACGGGGCCAAAAACATTCAGTACTTC. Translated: CASSYGAKNIQYF.

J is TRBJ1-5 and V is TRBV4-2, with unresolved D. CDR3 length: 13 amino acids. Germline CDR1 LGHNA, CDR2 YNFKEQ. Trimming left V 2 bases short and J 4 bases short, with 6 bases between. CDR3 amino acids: CASSQQINQPQHF. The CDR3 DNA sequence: TGTGCCAGCAGCCAACAAATTAATCAGCCCCAGCATTTT.

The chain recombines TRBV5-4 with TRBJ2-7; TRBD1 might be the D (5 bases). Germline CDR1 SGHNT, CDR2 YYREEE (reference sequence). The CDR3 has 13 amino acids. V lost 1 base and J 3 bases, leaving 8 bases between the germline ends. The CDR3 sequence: CASSLQGGYEQYF. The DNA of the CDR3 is TGTGCCAGCAGCTTGCAGGGTGGCTACGAGCAGTACTTC.

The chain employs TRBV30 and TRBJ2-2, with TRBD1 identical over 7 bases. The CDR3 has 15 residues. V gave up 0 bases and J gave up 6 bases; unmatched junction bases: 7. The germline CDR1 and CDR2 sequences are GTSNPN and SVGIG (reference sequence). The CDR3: CAWSVPGGAAGELFF. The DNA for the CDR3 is TGTGCCTGGAGTGTCCCAGGGGGAGCAGCCGGGGAGCTGTTTTTT.

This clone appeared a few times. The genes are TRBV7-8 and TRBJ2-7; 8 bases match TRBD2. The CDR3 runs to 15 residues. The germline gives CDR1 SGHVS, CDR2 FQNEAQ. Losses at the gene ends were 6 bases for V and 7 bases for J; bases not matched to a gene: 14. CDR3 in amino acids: CASSYMGLDKGEQYF. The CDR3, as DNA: TGTGCCAGCAGTTATATGGGACTAGATAAGGGGGAGCAGTACTTC.

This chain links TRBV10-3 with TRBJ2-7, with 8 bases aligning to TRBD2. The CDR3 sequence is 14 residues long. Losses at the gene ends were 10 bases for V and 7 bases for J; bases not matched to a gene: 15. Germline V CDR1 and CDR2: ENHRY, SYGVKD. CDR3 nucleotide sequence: TGTGCCACGGGCACGGGGGGGACATACGAGGAGCAGTACTTC. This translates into CATGTGGTYEEQYF.

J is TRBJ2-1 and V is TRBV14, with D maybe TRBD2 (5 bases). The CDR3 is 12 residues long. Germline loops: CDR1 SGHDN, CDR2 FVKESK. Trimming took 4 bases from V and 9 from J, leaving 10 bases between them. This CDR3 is CASSRSGREQFF. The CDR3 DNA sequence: TGTGCCAGCAGCCGCAGCGGTCGTGAGCAGTTCTTC.

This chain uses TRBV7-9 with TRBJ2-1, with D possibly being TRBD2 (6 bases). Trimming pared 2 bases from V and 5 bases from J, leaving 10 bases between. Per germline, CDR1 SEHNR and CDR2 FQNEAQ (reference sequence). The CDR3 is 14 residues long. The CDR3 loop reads CASSLKLAHNEQFF. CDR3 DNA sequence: TGTGCCAGCAGCTTAAAACTAGCACACAATGAGCAGTTCTTC.